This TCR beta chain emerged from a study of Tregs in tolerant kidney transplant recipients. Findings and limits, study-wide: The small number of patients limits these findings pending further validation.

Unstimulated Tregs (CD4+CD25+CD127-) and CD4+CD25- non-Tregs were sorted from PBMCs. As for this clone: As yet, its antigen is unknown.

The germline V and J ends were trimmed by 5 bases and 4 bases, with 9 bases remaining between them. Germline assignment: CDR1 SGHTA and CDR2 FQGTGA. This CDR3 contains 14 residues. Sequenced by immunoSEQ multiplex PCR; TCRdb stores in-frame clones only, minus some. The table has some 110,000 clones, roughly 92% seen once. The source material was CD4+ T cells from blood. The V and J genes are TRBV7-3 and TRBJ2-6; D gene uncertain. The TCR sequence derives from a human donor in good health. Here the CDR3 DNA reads TGTGCCAGCAGCCCCTCAGGAGGGGCCAACGTCCTGACTTTC. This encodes CASSPSGGANVLTF.